The 8 T cell receptor beta chains given below trace back to one sample, sequenced in a study of CD8 T cells in Susac syndrome. It was with random hexamers that 0.5 to 1 ug RNA was reverse transcribed. TCRdb re-derived calls from the immunoSEQ multiplex PCR reads in MiXCR, one entry per CDR3 protein. The table lists 69,000 or so distinct CDR3 sequences, just under 95% of them singletons. The sequenced sample consisted of CD8+ T cells from PBMCs. These receptor sequences come from a human donor in good health.

The V call is TRBV5-1, the J call TRBJ2-1; D not resolved. This CDR3 has 13 amino acids. V gave up 7 bases and J gave up 5 bases, with 13 bases separating them. The germline gives CDR1 SGHRS, CDR2 YFSETQ. For the CDR3, the DNA is TGCGCCAGCTCCTCGACTTCCCACAATGAGCAGTTCTTC. Encoded protein: CASSSTSHNEQFF.

V is TRBV29-1 and J is TRBJ1-3; D is undetermined. This CDR3 contains 13 residues. Trimming pared 6 bases from V and 0 bases from J, leaving 9 bases between. Germline V CDR1 and CDR2: SQVTM, ANQGSEA. CDR3 region: CSVAASSGNTIYF. CDR3 bases: TGCAGCGTGGCAGCGAGCTCTGGAAACACCATATATTTT.

V is TRBV7-9 and J is TRBJ1-2, with unresolved D. This CDR3 region has 15 residues. Trimming cost V 5 bases and J 2 bases, with 15 bases left between them. Germline V gene data show CDR1 as SEHNR and CDR2 as FQNEAQ (reference sequence). The chain's CDR3 is CASSAMFLKNYGYTF. As DNA, the CDR3 is TGTGCCAGCAGCGCAATGTTCTTGAAAAACTATGGCTACACCTTC.

V is TRBV7-9 and J is TRBJ2-3; D may be TRBD2 (5 bases). This CDR3 has 15 amino acids. Trimming cost V 3 bases and J 3 bases, with 13 bases left between them. Germline V gene lookup returns CDR1 SEHNR and CDR2 FQNEAQ (reference sequence). CDR3 nucleotides: TGTGCCAGCAGCTTCCTAGCTGGGAAAACAGATACGCAGTATTTT. This codes for CASSFLAGKTDTQYF.

The chain uses TRBV29-1 and TRBJ2-7; D unclear. CDR3 length equals 14 residues. CDR1 is SQVTM and CDR2 is ANQGSEA in the germline V gene. V gave up 4 bases and J gave up 1 base, with 14 bases separating them. The CDR3 region is CSVVGVAKSYEQYF. The CDR3 DNA is TGCAGCGTTGTTGGGGTTGCCAAGTCCTACGAGCAGTACTTC.

V and J are TRBV12-3 or TRBV12-4 and TRBJ2-5; D not certain. Trimming left V 1 base short and J 3 bases short, with 3 bases between. The CDR3 is made up of 12 amino acids. The CDR3 region is CASSLEKETQYF. For the CDR3, the DNA is TGTGCCAGCAGTTTAGAGAAAGAGACCCAGTACTTC.

This rearrangement joins TRBV6-2 or TRBV6-3 to TRBJ2-1; the D gene is possibly TRBD2 (5 bases). In germline, CDR1 is MNHEY, CDR2 SVGEGT. The CDR3 spans 16 residues. Deletions cut 6 bases from V and 1 base from J, with 16 bases between. CDR3 loop: CASSLLGPGSYNEQFF. In nucleotides, the CDR3 is TGTGCCAGCAGCCTACTAGGCCCGGGGTCCTACAATGAGCAGTTCTTC.

This chain connects TRBV3-1 to TRBJ2-5, with 9 bases that match TRBD2. The CDR3 runs to 14 residues. Unmatched junction bases numbered 4, after V lost 3 bases and J lost 5 bases. Germline CDR1 reads LGHDT; CDR2 reads YNNKEL (reference sequence). The CDR3 region is CASSHWLAGETQYF. In nucleotides, the CDR3 is TGTGCCAGCAGCCACTGGCTAGCGGGGGAGACCCAGTACTTC.